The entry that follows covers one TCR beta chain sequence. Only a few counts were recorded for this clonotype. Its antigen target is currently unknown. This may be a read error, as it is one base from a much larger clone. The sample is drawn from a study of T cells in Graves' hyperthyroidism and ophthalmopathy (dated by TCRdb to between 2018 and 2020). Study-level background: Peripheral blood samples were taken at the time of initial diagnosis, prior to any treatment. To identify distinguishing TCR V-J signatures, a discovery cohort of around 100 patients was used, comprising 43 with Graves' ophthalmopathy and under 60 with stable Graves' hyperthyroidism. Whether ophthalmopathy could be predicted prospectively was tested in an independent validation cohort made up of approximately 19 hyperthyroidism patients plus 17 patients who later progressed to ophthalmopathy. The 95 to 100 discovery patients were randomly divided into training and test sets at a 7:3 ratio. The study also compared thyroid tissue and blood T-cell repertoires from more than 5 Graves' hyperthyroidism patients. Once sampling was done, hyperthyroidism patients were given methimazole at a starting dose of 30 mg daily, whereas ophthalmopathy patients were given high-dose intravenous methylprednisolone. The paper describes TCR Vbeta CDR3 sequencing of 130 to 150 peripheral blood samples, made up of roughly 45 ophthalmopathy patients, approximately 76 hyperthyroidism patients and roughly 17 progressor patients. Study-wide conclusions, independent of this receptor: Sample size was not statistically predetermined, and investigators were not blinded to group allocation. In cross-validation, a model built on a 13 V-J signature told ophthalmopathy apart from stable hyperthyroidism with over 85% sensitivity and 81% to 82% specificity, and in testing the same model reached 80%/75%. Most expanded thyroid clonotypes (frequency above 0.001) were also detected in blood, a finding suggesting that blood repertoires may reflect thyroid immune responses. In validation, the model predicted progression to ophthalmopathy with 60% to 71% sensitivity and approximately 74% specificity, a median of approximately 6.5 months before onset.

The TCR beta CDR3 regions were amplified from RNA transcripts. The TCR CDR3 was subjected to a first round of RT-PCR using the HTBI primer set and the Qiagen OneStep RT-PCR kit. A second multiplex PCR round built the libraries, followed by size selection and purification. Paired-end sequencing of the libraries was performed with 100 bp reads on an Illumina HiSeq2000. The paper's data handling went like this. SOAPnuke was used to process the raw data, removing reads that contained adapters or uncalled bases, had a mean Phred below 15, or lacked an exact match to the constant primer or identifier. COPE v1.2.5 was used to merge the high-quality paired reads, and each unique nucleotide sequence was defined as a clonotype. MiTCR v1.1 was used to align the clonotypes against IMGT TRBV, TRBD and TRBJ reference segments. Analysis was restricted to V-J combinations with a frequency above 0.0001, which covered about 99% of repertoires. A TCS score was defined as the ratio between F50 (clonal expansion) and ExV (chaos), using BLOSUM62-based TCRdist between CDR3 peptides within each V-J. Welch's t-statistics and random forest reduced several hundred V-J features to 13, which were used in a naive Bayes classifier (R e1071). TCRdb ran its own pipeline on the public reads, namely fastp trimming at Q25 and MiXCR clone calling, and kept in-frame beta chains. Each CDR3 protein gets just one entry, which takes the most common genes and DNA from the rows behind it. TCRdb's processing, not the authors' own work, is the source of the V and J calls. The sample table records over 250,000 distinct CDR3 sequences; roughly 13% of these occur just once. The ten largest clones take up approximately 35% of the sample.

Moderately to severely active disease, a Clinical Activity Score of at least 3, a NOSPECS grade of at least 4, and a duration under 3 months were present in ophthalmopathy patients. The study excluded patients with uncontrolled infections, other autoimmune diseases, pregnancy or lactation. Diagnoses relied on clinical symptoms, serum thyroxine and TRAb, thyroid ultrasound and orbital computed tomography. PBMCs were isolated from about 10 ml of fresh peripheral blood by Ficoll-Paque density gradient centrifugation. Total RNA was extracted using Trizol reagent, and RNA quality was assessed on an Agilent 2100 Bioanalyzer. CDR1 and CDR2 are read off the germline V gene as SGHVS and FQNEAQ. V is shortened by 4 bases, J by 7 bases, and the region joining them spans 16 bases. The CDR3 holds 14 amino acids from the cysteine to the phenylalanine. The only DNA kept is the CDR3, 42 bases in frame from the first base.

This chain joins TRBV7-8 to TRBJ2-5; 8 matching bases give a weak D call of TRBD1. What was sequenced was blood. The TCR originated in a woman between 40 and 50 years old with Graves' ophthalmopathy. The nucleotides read TGTGCCAGCAGCTCCAACAGGGGGGGGGGGACCCAGTACTTC. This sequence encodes CASSSNRGGGTQYF.